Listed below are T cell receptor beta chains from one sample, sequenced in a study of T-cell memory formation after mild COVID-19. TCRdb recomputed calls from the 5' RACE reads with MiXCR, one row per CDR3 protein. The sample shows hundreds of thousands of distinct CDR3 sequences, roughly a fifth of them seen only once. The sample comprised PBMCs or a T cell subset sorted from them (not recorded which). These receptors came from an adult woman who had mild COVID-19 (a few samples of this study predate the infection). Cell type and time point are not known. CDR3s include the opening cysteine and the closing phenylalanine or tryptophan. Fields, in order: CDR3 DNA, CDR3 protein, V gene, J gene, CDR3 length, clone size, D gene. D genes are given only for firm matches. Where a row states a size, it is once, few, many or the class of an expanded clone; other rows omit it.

CDR3 DNA: TGTGCCAGCAGTTACGTTGCAGGGACTGGAAACACCATATATTTT
CDR3 protein: CASSYVAGTGNTIYF
V gene: TRBV6-2/TRBV6-3
J gene: TRBJ1-3
CDR3 length: 15
clone size: few
D gene: .

CDR3 DNA: TGTGCCAGCAGCTTACCCCCGGCAGAGACCCAGTACTTC
CDR3 protein: CASSLPPAETQYF
V gene: TRBV7-2
J gene: TRBJ2-5
CDR3 length: 13
clone size: few
D gene: .

CDR3 DNA: TGTGCCAGCAGCTTAGCGGGACTTTGGAATGAGCAGTTCTTC
CDR3 protein: CASSLAGLWNEQFF
V gene: TRBV11-1
J gene: TRBJ2-1
CDR3 length: 14
clone size: few
D gene: .

CDR3 DNA: TGTGCCAGCAGTGAAGGTACTAGCGGGAAGGTTGGGGAGTACTTC
CDR3 protein: CASSEGTSGKVGEYF
V gene: TRBV2
J gene: TRBJ2-7
CDR3 length: 15
clone size: few
D gene: TRBD2

CDR3 DNA: TGCAGCCTCGATGGGGGCAGGGGGCAAAATGAGCAGTTCTTC
CDR3 protein: CSLDGGRGQNEQFF
V gene: TRBV29-1
J gene: TRBJ2-1
CDR3 length: 14
clone size: .
D gene: TRBD1

CDR3 DNA: TGTGCCAGCTCAGGACTAGCGGGGGGGACCGGGGAGCTGTTTTTT
CDR3 protein: CASSGLAGGTGELFF
V gene: TRBV6-2/TRBV6-3
J gene: TRBJ2-2
CDR3 length: 15
clone size: few
D gene: TRBD2

CDR3 DNA: TGTGCCAGCAGCTTATCACTAGCGGGAGGCAATGAGCAGTTCTTC
CDR3 protein: CASSLSLAGGNEQFF
V gene: TRBV7-2
J gene: TRBJ2-1
CDR3 length: 15
clone size: many
D gene: TRBD2

CDR3 DNA: TGCAGCGTTGAAGCGTGGCAGGACAGCTCCTACGAGCAGTACTTC
CDR3 protein: CSVEAWQDSSYEQYF
V gene: TRBV29-1
J gene: TRBJ2-7
CDR3 length: 15
clone size: few
D gene: .

CDR3 DNA: TGTGCCAGCAGTTTATCGAGCGGGCTAGCCTACAATGAGCAGTTCTTC
CDR3 protein: CASSLSSGLAYNEQFF
V gene: TRBV27
J gene: TRBJ2-1
CDR3 length: 16
clone size: few
D gene: .

CDR3 DNA: TGCAGTGCTAGAGATGTGGGGGCCTGGGGATACAATGAGCAGTTCTTC
CDR3 protein: CSARDVGAWGYNEQFF
V gene: TRBV20-1
J gene: TRBJ2-1
CDR3 length: 16
clone size: few
D gene: .

CDR3 DNA: TGTGCCAGCAGCCCCCCGTTGGGGTCAACTACCTTC
CDR3 protein: CASSPPLGSTTF
V gene: TRBV7-9
J gene: TRBJ1-2
CDR3 length: 12
clone size: .
D gene: .

CDR3 DNA: TGTGCCACCAGCAGGGATCAGGTCCTAGAGACCCAGTACTTC
CDR3 protein: CATSRDQVLETQYF
V gene: TRBV15
J gene: TRBJ2-5
CDR3 length: 14
clone size: .
D gene: .

CDR3 DNA: TGTGCCAGCTCACCACCGGGAGGGGAGGTAGCTTTCTTT
CDR3 protein: CASSPPGGEVAFF
V gene: TRBV18
J gene: TRBJ1-1
CDR3 length: 13
clone size: .
D gene: .

CDR3 DNA: TGCAGTGCTTGCCCGCCCCGGGGGAACACCATATATTTT
CDR3 protein: CSACPPRGNTIYF
V gene: TRBV20-1
J gene: TRBJ1-3
CDR3 length: 13
clone size: .
D gene: .

CDR3 DNA: TGTGCCAGCAGTTCACCCGGGACAGGGGGCGAGTACACTGAAGCTTTCTTT
CDR3 protein: CASSSPGTGGEYTEAFF
V gene: TRBV6-5
J gene: TRBJ1-1
CDR3 length: 17
clone size: .
D gene: TRBD1

CDR3 DNA: TGTGCCAGCAGTCCTAACCACAACAGGGGAACTGAAGCTTTCTTT
CDR3 protein: CASSPNHNRGTEAFF
V gene: TRBV12-3/TRBV12-4
J gene: TRBJ1-1
CDR3 length: 15
clone size: .
D gene: TRBD1

CDR3 DNA: TGCAGTGCTAGAGTTGCGGGGGGCACCGGGGAGCTGTTTTTT
CDR3 protein: CSARVAGGTGELFF
V gene: TRBV20-1
J gene: TRBJ2-2
CDR3 length: 14
clone size: .
D gene: TRBD2

CDR3 DNA: TGTGCCAGCAACCGGGGGGCGAACTCCGAGCAGTACTTC
CDR3 protein: CASNRGANSEQYF
V gene: TRBV11-2
J gene: TRBJ2-7
CDR3 length: 13
clone size: .
D gene: .

CDR3 DNA: TGTGCCAGCAGCATCTATGTAGGGTTCTCTGGAAACACCATATATTTT
CDR3 protein: CASSIYVGFSGNTIYF
V gene: TRBV6-6
J gene: TRBJ1-3
CDR3 length: 16
clone size: .
D gene: .

CDR3 DNA: TGTGCCAGCAGTTTTAGAGCACCGAACACCGGGGAGCTGTTTTTT
CDR3 protein: CASSFRAPNTGELFF
V gene: TRBV12-3/TRBV12-4
J gene: TRBJ2-2
CDR3 length: 15
clone size: few
D gene: .

CDR3 DNA: TGCGCCAGCAGCCAACCTTATCTCCCGGGGCATTCCTACAATGAGCAGTTCTTC
CDR3 protein: CASSQPYLPGHSYNEQFF
V gene: TRBV4-3
J gene: TRBJ2-1
CDR3 length: 18
clone size: few
D gene: .

CDR3 DNA: TGTGCCACCGAAGGACAGGGCATTTCGCAGTACTTC
CDR3 protein: CATEGQGISQYF
V gene: TRBV10-3
J gene: TRBJ2-7
CDR3 length: 12
clone size: few
D gene: TRBD1

CDR3 DNA: TGTGCCAGCAGCGAGACTAGCGGGGGAGCCGGGGAGCTGTTTTTT
CDR3 protein: CASSETSGGAGELFF
V gene: TRBV3-1
J gene: TRBJ2-2
CDR3 length: 15
clone size: .
D gene: TRBD2

CDR3 DNA: TGTGCCAGCAGCTACCCGGGGGGAATTGGCACTGAAGCTTTCTTT
CDR3 protein: CASSYPGGIGTEAFF
V gene: TRBV5-6
J gene: TRBJ1-1
CDR3 length: 15
clone size: .
D gene: .

CDR3 DNA: TGTGCCAGCAGAAGAGCTAGCGGGATTAACAATGAGCAGTTCTTC
CDR3 protein: CASRRASGINNEQFF
V gene: TRBV7-9
J gene: TRBJ2-1
CDR3 length: 15
clone size: few
D gene: TRBD2

CDR3 DNA: TGTGCCACCAGCAGAGATACCGGGCACTATGGCTACACCTTC
CDR3 protein: CATSRDTGHYGYTF
V gene: TRBV15
J gene: TRBJ1-2
CDR3 length: 14
clone size: few
D gene: .

CDR3 DNA: TGTGCCAGCAGTTTAAGGCAGGGTCCCGAAAAACTGTTTTTT
CDR3 protein: CASSLRQGPEKLFF
V gene: TRBV12-3/TRBV12-4
J gene: TRBJ1-4
CDR3 length: 14
clone size: few
D gene: .

CDR3 DNA: TGTGCCAGCAGGGACCAGGGGGGCTCCTACAATGAGCAGTTCTTC
CDR3 protein: CASRDQGGSYNEQFF
V gene: TRBV6-1
J gene: TRBJ2-1
CDR3 length: 15
clone size: .
D gene: .

CDR3 DNA: TGCAGCGTTGTAAACGGTCCCGGTACGCAGTATTTT
CDR3 protein: CSVVNGPGTQYF
V gene: TRBV29-1
J gene: TRBJ2-3
CDR3 length: 12
clone size: .
D gene: .

CDR3 DNA: TGTGCCAGCAGCCCCATCAAGATCAATCAGCCCCAGCATTTT
CDR3 protein: CASSPIKINQPQHF
V gene: TRBV7-9
J gene: TRBJ1-5
CDR3 length: 14
clone size: .
D gene: .

CDR3 DNA: TGTGCCAGCAGCTTAGCCGGGACAGGGCGCCGAGGTGACAATGAGCAGTTCTTC
CDR3 protein: CASSLAGTGRRGDNEQFF
V gene: TRBV7-6
J gene: TRBJ2-1
CDR3 length: 18
clone size: .
D gene: TRBD1

CDR3 DNA: TGTGCCAGCAGGCCCCGGAACCATAACACCGGGGAGCTGTTTTTT
CDR3 protein: CASRPRNHNTGELFF
V gene: TRBV12-3/TRBV12-4
J gene: TRBJ2-2
CDR3 length: 15
clone size: .
D gene: .

CDR3 DNA: TGTGCCAGCTCACCACGGATACAGGGAAGTTCACCCCTCCACTTT
CDR3 protein: CASSPRIQGSSPLHF
V gene: TRBV18
J gene: TRBJ1-6
CDR3 length: 15
clone size: .
D gene: .

CDR3 DNA: TGTGCCAGTAGTATGTCCAGGGAATCCTACAATGAGCAGTTCTTC
CDR3 protein: CASSMSRESYNEQFF
V gene: TRBV19
J gene: TRBJ2-1
CDR3 length: 15
clone size: .
D gene: .

CDR3 DNA: TGTGCCACCAGTGATTTGAGAGGCTACACCTTC
CDR3 protein: CATSDLRGYTF
V gene: TRBV24-1
J gene: TRBJ1-2
CDR3 length: 11
clone size: few
D gene: .

CDR3 DNA: TGTGCCAGCAGCTTAGGAGCGGGGTTCACTGAAGCTTTCTTT
CDR3 protein: CASSLGAGFTEAFF
V gene: TRBV7-9
J gene: TRBJ1-1
CDR3 length: 14
clone size: .
D gene: .

CDR3 DNA: TGTGCCAGCAGCCAGTACAGAAGCTCCTACAATGAGCAGTTCTTC
CDR3 protein: CASSQYRSSYNEQFF
V gene: TRBV7-2
J gene: TRBJ2-1
CDR3 length: 15
clone size: .
D gene: .

CDR3 DNA: TGTGCCAGCAGTTTTAAGGGACGGAACTCCTACGAGCAGTACTTC
CDR3 protein: CASSFKGRNSYEQYF
V gene: TRBV12-3/TRBV12-4
J gene: TRBJ2-7
CDR3 length: 15
clone size: many
D gene: .

CDR3 DNA: TGTGCCAGCAGCTTACGATCAGGGTTAAGCTACGAGCAGTACTTC
CDR3 protein: CASSLRSGLSYEQYF
V gene: TRBV7-9
J gene: TRBJ2-7
CDR3 length: 15
clone size: few
D gene: .

CDR3 DNA: TGTGCCAGCTCACCGCGCTTAACCGGGACAGGTACCTACAATGAGCAGTTCTTC
CDR3 protein: CASSPRLTGTGTYNEQFF
V gene: TRBV18
J gene: TRBJ2-1
CDR3 length: 18
clone size: few
D gene: TRBD1

CDR3 DNA: TGTGCCAGCAGCTTTGACTCTAGGGAGAGCCAGTACTTC
CDR3 protein: CASSFDSRESQYF
V gene: TRBV7-3
J gene: TRBJ2-5
CDR3 length: 13
clone size: .
D gene: .

CDR3 DNA: TGCAGTGCTAGAGATTTAGGTGCCCTAGCCAAAAACATTCAGTACTTC
CDR3 protein: CSARDLGALAKNIQYF
V gene: TRBV20-1
J gene: TRBJ2-4
CDR3 length: 16
clone size: .
D gene: .

CDR3 DNA: TGTGCCACCAGCAGGACTCAGGGGAATCACGAGCAGTACTTC
CDR3 protein: CATSRTQGNHEQYF
V gene: TRBV15
J gene: TRBJ2-7
CDR3 length: 14
clone size: few
D gene: .

CDR3 DNA: TGTGCCAGCAGTCGGACTAGCGGGGGTGTTAGCACAGATACGCAGTATTTT
CDR3 protein: CASSRTSGGVSTDTQYF
V gene: TRBV2
J gene: TRBJ2-3
CDR3 length: 17
clone size: few
D gene: TRBD2

CDR3 DNA: TGTGCCAGCAGTTTGCCGGATGGTCCCACCTACGAGCAGTACTTC
CDR3 protein: CASSLPDGPTYEQYF
V gene: TRBV5-5
J gene: TRBJ2-7
CDR3 length: 15
clone size: .
D gene: .